The T cell receptor (beta chain) under discussion was sequenced for a study of Graves' ophthalmopathy and Graves' hyperthyroidism. Study-wide results and limits: Most clonotypes expanded in thyroid above 0.001 frequency were present in blood too.

This clonotype was found many times. Its antigen is not identified. RNA transcripts yielded amplified TCR beta CDR3 regions. Second-round multiplex PCR came after a first-round RT-PCR that employed HTBI primers. In TCRdb, the multiplex PCR reads were re-called with MiXCR into one record per CDR3 protein. The sample carries 680,000 or so distinct CDR3 sequences, about a fifth recorded once. Germline V gene lookup returns CDR1 MNHNS and CDR2 SASEGT. This CDR3 is 14 amino acids long. V was shortened by 0 bases and J by 6 bases, with 11 bases between the two germline ends. The specimen was peripheral blood. This TCR came from a woman aged 18-30 years with stable Graves' hyperthyroidism. Some clones in this sample may be carry-over from other donors' samples. The gene calls are TRBV6-1 and TRBJ1-2; D is uncertain. The DNA for the CDR3 is TGTGCCAGCAGTGAAGCGCGTGTTAAGGATGGCTACACCTTC. Its translation: CASSEARVKDGYTF.